The table lists the clone carrying this T cell receptor (beta chain) with a few counts. Its antigen is not identified. CDR1 and CDR2 from the germline V gene are LNHDA and SQIVND (reference sequence). The CDR3 runs 16 residues. The ends lost 7 bases at V and 4 bases at J; junction bases unmatched: 11. Treatment indicated: roughly 10-day PBMC culture with coronavirus spike peptide pools or control peptides (ViraFEST assay). The sample belongs to a study of vaccination and CD4 T cells after COVID-19. Study conclusions and caveats: Among convalescent patients, a median roughly 90% of reactive clones emerged only after vaccination.

Cultured CD4+ T cells had their DNA profiled by the Oncomine TCR Beta short-read assay. TCRdb fed the PCR reads into MiXCR, producing one record per CDR3 protein. The data hold around 21,000 distinct CDR3 sequences, with 50% to 70% observed a single time. This sample comprised CD4+ T cells from blood, cultured in vitro, obtained after SARS-CoV-2 vaccination. The clonotype was recovered from a human donor who had recovered from COVID-19. This sequence joins TRBV19 and TRBJ2-3; 10 bases match TRBD1. CDR3 loop: CASTYLGGQGPDTQYF. The CDR3 region has the DNA TGTGCCAGTACCTACCTCGGGGGACAGGGGCCAGATACGCAGTATTTT.